This T cell receptor beta chain is drawn from a study of OX40 agonist ivuxolimab in advanced cancers. On the study more broadly: Patients undergoing dose escalation presented with hepatocellular carcinoma, melanoma, renal cell or head and neck cancer.

This table comes from immunoSEQ multiplex PCR, and its TCRdb copy is limited to in-frame clones, with some not included. The sample yields about 27,000 clones, around 80% seen once. This clone has more than one count but fewer than ten. A history of autoimmune disease or systemic immunosuppression excluded patients. This CDR3 spans 13 amino acids. J gave up 9 bases and V 6 bases, and 8 bases lay outside the gene matches. The germline V gene has CDR1 MRHNA and CDR2 SNTAGT. The chain uses TRBV6-4 and TRBJ1-1; 9 positions match TRBD1. This specimen was CD4+ or CD8+ T cells sorted from blood, taken in a trial of the OX40 agonist ivuxolimab. The TCR was taken from an adult with an advanced solid tumor such as melanoma, head and neck, liver or kidney cancer. The CDR3 here is CASSHGQGTKAFF. The CDR3 DNA follows: TGTGCCAGCAGCCACGGACAGGGGACAAAAGCTTTCTTT.